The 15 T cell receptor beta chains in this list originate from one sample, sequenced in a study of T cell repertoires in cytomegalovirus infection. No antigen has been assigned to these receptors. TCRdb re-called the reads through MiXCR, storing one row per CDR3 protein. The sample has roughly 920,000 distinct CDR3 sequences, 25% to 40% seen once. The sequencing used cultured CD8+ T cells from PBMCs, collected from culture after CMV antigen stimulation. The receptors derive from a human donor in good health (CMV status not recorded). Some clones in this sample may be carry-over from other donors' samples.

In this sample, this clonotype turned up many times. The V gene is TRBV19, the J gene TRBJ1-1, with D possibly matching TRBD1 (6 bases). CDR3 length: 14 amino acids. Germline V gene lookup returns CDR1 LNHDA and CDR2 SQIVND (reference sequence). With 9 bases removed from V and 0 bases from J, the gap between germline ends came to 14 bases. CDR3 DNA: TGTGCCAGCAGCCCGTGGACAGTGAACACTGAAGCTTTCTTT. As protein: CASSPWTVNTEAFF.

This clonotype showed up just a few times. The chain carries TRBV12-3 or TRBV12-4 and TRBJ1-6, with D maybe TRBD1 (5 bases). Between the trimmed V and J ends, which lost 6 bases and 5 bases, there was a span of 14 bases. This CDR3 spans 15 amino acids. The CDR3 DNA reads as TGTGCCAGCAGACCATTCCAGGGAGATAATTCACCCCTCCACTTT. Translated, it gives CASRPFQGDNSPLHF.

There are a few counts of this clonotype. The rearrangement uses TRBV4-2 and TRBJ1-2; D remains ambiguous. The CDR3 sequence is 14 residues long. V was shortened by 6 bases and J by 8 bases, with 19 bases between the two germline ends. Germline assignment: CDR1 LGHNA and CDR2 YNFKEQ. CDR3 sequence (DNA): TGTGCCAGCAGGCCCCAAAGGGATTTCGAAGGCTACACCTTC. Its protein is CASRPQRDFEGYTF.

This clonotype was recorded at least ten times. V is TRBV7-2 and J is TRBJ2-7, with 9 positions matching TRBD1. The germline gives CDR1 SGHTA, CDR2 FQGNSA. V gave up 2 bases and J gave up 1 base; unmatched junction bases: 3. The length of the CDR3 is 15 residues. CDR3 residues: CASSLRGQGSYEQYF. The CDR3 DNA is TGTGCCAGCAGCTTAAGGGGACAGGGTTCCTACGAGCAGTACTTC. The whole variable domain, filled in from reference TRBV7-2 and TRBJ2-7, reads GAGVSQSPSNKVTEKGKDVELRCDPISGHTALYWYRQSLGQGLEFLIYFQGNSAPDKSGLPSDRFSAERTGGSVSTLTIQRTQQEDSAVYLCASSLRGQGSYEQYFGPGTRLTVT.

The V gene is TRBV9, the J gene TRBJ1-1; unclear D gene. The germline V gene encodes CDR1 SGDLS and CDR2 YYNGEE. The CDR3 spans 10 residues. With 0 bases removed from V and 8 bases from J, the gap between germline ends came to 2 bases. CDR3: CASSVGEAFF. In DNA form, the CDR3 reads TGTGCCAGCAGCGTAGGCGAAGCTTTCTTT. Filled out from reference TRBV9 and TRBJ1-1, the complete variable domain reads DSGVTQTPKHLITATGQRVTLRCSPRSGDLSVYWYQQSLDQGLQFLIQYYNGEERAKGNILERFSAQQFPDLHSELNLSSLELGDSALYFCASSVGEAFFGQGTRLTVV.

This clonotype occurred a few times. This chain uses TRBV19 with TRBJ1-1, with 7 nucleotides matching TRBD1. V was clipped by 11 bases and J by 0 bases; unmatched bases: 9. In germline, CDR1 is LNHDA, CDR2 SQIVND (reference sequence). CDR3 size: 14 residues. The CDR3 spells CASYNGTVNTEAFF. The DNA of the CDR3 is TGTGCCTCATATAATGGGACAGTGAACACTGAAGCTTTCTTT.

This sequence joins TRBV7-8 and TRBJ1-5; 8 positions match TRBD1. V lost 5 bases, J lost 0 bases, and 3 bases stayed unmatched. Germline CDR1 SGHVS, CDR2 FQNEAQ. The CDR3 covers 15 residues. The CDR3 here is CASSHQGASNQPQHF. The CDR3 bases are TGTGCCAGCAGCCACCAGGGGGCTAGCAATCAGCCCCAGCATTTT.

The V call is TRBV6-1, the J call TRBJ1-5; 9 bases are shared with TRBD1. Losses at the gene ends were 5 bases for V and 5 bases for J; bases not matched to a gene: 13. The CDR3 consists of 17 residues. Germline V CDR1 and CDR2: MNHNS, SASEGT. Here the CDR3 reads CASSPGTGPRIDQPQHF. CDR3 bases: TGTGCCAGCAGTCCAGGGACAGGGCCAAGGATTGATCAGCCCCAGCATTTT.

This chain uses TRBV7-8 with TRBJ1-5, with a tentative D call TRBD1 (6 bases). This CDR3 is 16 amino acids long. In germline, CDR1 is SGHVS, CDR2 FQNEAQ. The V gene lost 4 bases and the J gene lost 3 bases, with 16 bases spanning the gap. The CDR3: CASSSPDRQNNQPQHF. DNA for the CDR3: TGTGCCAGCAGCTCCCCCGACAGGCAGAACAATCAGCCCCAGCATTTT. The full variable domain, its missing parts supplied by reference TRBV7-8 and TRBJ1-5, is GAGVSQSPRYKVAKRGQDVALRCDPISGHVSLFWYQQALGQGPEFLTYFQNEAQLDKSGLPSDRFFAERPEGSVSTLKIQRTQQEDSAVYLCASSSPDRQNNQPQHFGDGTRLSIL.

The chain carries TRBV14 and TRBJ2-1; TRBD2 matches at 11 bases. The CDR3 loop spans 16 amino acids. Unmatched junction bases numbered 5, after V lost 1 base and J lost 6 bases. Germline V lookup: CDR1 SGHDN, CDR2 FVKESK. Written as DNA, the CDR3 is TGTGCCAGCAGCCAAGTTAGACTAGCGGGGTTCAATGAGCAGTTCTTC. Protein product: CASSQVRLAGFNEQFF. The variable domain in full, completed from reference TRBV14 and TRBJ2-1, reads EAGVTQFPSHSVIEKGQTVTLRCDPISGHDNLYWYRRVMGKEIKFLLHFVKESKQDESGMPNNRFLAERTGGTYSTLKVQPAELEDSGVYFCASSQVRLAGFNEQFFGPGTRLTVL.

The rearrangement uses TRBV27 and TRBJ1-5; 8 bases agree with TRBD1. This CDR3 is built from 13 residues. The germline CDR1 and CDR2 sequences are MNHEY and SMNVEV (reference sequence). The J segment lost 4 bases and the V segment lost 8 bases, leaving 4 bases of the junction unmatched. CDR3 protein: CASAGQGNQPQHF. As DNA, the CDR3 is TGTGCCAGCGCAGGACAGGGAAATCAGCCCCAGCATTTT.

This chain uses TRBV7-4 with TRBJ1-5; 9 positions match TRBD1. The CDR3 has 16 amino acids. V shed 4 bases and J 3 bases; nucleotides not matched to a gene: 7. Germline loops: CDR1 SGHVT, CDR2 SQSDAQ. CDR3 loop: CASSSAGTGNNQPQHF. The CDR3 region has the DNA TGTGCCAGCAGCTCGGCGGGGACAGGGAACAATCAGCCCCAGCATTTT.

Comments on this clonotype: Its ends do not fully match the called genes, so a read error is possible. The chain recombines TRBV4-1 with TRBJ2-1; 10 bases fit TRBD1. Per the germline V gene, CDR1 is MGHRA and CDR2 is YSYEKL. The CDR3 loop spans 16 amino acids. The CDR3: CANTSTGTGVYNEQFF. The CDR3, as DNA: TGTGCCAACACCTCGACCGGGACAGGGGTCTACAATGAGCAGTTCTTC.

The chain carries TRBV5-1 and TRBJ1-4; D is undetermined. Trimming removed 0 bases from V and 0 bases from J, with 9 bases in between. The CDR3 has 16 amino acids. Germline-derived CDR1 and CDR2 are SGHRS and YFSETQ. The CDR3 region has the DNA TGCGCCAGCAGCTTGGGTGCAGTTGCAACTAATGAAAAACTGTTTTTT. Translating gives CASSLGAVATNEKLFF.

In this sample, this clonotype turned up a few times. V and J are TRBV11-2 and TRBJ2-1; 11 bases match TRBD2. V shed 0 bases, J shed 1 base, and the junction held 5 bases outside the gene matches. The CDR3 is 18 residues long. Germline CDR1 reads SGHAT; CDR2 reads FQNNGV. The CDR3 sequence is CASSLDSGGASSYNEQFF. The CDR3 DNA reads TGTGCCAGCAGCTTAGATAGCGGGGGGGCTAGTTCCTACAATGAGCAGTTCTTC.